This T cell receptor beta chain was observed in a study of T-cell memory formation after mild COVID-19. Overall study context: The study found TCR clusters largely donor specific.

This clonotype occurred many times. No antigen is known for it. Researchers used 5'RACE with constant-segment primers to make TCR alpha and TCR beta cDNA libraries that carry sample barcodes and UMIs. TCRdb analysed the 5' RACE reads with MiXCR anew, one entry per CDR3 protein. The sample lists around 370,000 distinct CDR3 sequences, roughly 21% occurring once. Study-wide findings and caveats: Some responding clones appeared in pre-infection memory, suggesting cross-reactive memory joined. Shrinking CD4+ clones were chiefly CM and EM; CD8+ ones were chiefly EMRA.

Material for sequencing was PBMCs or a T cell subset sorted from them (not recorded which). The source of this sequence is an adult woman who had mild COVID-19 (a few samples of this study predate the infection). Cell type and time point are not known.

The CDR3 DNA sequence: TGTGCCAGCAGCTGGACAGATCTCGAGCAGTACTTC. It codes for CASSWTDLEQYF. V is TRBV12-3 or TRBV12-4 and J is TRBJ2-7, with a possible D match to TRBD1 (6 bases). Trimming took off 6 bases at V and 6 bases at J, with 12 bases between the two ends. This CDR3 has 12 residues.